The following is a T cell receptor beta chain sequence with its context. What it recognizes is unknown. The sample originates from a study of shared clonotypes between healthy human individuals. Findings of the study overall: Enrolling few donors narrowed the genetic and exposure-history diversity that was represented. Naive subsets, compared against memory subsets, generally had larger estimated richness values. With a handful of donors compared, roughly 5% of naive CD4 clonotypes were shared.

The assay ran at deep level. Only in-frame clones appear in the TCRdb table, and some are missing; sequencing was by immunoSEQ multiplex PCR. The table has under 350,000 clones, around 86% seen once. Germline V gene data show CDR1 as SGHDT and CDR2 as YYEEEE. V dropped 0 bases and J dropped 0 bases, with 9 bases sitting between them. This CDR3 region has 16 residues. Sequenced input: memory CD8+ T cells sorted from blood. Indicated subset: CD45RO+ cells pooled with CCR7-negative TemRA cells. The gene calls are TRBV5-6 and TRBJ2-2, with D maybe TRBD2 (5 bases). The receptor comes from a man between 18 and 29 years old in good health. The chain's CDR3 is CASSLEGRANTGELFF. The DNA of the CDR3 is TGTGCCAGCAGCTTGGAAGGGAGAGCGAACACCGGGGAGCTGTTTTTT.